This section outlines one T cell receptor (beta chain) sequence together with its context. The antigen remains undetermined. Just one base apart from a much larger clone, this may be a read error. CDR1 is SNHLY and CDR2 is FYNNEI in the germline V gene. The junction had 9 bases not matched to a gene; V was cut back by 6 bases and J by 7 bases. The CDR3 covers 14 residues. Authors of the study amplified TCR beta CDR3 regions from RNA transcripts. First-round RT-PCR targeting the TCR CDR3 was performed with the HTBI primer set. TCRdb used MiXCR to reprocess the multiplex PCR reads, holding one entry per CDR3 protein. The table shows 530,000 or so distinct CDR3 sequences, with 15% to 20% occurring only once. This entry belongs to a study of T cells in Graves' hyperthyroidism and ophthalmopathy. Whole-study findings and limits: Among clonotypes expanded in thyroid above 0.001, most were also found in blood.

Every diagnosis used clinical symptoms, serum thyroxine and TRAb, thyroid ultrasound and orbital computed tomography. The PBMCs were taken from less than 11 ml of fresh peripheral blood. What was sequenced was blood. The chain has TRBV2 and TRBJ2-7, with TRBD2 identical over 10 bases. The source is a woman under 30 with Graves' ophthalmopathy. The CDR3 DNA reads as TGTGCCAGCAGGAGCGGGAGGGCCTTGGATGAGCAGTACTTC. This gives the protein CASRSGRALDEQYF. The variable domain in full, completed from reference TRBV2 and TRBJ2-7, reads EPEVTQTPSHQVTQMGQEVILRCVPISNHLYFYWYRQILGQKVEFLVSFYNNEISEKSEIFDDQFSVERPDGSNFTLKIRSTKLEDSAMYFCASRSGRALDEQYFGPGTRLTVT.